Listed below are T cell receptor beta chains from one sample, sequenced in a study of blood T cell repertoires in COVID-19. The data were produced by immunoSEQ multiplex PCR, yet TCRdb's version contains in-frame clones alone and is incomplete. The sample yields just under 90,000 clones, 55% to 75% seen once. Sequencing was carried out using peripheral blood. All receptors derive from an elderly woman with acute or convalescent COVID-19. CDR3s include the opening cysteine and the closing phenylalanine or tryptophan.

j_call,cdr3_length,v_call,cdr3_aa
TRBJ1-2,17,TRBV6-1,CASSDERNFGGAGGYTF
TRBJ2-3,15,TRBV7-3,CASCRGDSSTDTQYF
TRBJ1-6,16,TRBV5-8,CASSLYLDRAASPLHF
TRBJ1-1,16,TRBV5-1,CASSLGTGLMNTEAFF
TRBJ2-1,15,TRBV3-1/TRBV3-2,CASSHWAGGDNEQFF
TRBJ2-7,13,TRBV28,CASRRQGAREQYF
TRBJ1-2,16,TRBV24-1,CATSDGAWESLYGYTF
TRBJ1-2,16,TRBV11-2,CASSSLGGNRVYGYTF
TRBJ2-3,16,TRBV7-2,CASSLGWWGRTDTQYF
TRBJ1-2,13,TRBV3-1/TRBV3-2,CASSQDFDYGYTF
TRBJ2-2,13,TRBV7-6,CASSLAGPGELFF
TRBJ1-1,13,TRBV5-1,CASSRDRGEEAFF
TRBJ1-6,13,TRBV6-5,CASSARGDSPLHF
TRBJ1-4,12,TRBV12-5,CASGWQWEKLFF
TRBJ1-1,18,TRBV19,CASIREMGGQGALAEAFF
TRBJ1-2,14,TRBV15,CATSRDRTEYGCTF
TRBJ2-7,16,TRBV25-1,CASSARLGRGAYEQYF
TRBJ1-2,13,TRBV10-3,CAISSLQGFGYTF
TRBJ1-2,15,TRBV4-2,CASSQEGHDDYGYTF
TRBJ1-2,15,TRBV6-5,CASSPEQGVNYGYTF